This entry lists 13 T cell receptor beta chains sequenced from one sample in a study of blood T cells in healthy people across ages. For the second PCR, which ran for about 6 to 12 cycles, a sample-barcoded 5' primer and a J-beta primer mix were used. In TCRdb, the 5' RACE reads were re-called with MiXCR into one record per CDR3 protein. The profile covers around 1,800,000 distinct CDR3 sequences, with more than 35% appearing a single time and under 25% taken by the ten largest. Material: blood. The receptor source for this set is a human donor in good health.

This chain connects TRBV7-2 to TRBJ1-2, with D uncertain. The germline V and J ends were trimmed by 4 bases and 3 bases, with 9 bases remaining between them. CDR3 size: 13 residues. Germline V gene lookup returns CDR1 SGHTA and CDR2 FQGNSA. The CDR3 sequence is CASSSTPYYGYTF. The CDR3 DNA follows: TGTGCCAGCAGCTCAACACCTTACTATGGCTACACCTTC.

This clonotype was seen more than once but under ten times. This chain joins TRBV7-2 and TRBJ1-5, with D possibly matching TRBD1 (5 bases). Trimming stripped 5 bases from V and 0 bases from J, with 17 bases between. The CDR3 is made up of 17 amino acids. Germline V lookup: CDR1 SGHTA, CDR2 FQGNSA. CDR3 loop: CASSTDSGRYSNQPQHF. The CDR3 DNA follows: TGTGCCAGCAGCACCGACTCAGGGAGGTATAGCAATCAGCCCCAGCATTTT. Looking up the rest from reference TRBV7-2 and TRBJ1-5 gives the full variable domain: GAGVSQSPSNKVTEKGKDVELRCDPISGHTALYWYRQSLGQGLEFLIYFQGNSAPDKSGLPSDRFSAERTGGSVSTLTIQRTQQEDSAVYLCASSTDSGRYSNQPQHFGDGTRLSIL.

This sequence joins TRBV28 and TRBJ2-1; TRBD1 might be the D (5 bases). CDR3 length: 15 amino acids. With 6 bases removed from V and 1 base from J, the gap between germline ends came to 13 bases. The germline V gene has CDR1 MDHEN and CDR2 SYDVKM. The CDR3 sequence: CASSPRVGSYNEQFF. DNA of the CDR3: TGTGCCAGCAGCCCCAGGGTAGGATCCTACAATGAGCAGTTCTTC.

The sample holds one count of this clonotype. CDR3 coding DNA: TGTGCCAGCAGTGAATTTTCCGCGAACACCGGGGAGCTGTTTTTT. Its protein product is CASSEFSANTGELFF. The J gene is TRBJ2-2, the V gene TRBV6-1, with D unresolved. Germline lookup yields CDR1 MNHNS and CDR2 SASEGT. The V end was cut by 2 bases, the J end by 0 bases, with 7 bases between. The CDR3 has 15 amino acids.

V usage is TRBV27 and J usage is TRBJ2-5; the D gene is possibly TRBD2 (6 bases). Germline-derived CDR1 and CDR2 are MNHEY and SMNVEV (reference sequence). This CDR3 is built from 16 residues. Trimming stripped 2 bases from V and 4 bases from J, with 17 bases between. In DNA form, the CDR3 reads TGTGCCAGCAGTTTAACGGCCGGGAGTAACAGAGAGACCCAGTACTTC. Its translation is CASSLTAGSNRETQYF.

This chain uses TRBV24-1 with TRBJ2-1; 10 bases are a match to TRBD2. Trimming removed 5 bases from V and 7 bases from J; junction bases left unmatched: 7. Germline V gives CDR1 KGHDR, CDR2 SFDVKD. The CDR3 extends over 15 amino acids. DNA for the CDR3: TGTGCCACCAGTGGAACTAGCGGGGCTAGGAATGAGCAGTTCTTC. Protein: CATSGTSGARNEQFF.

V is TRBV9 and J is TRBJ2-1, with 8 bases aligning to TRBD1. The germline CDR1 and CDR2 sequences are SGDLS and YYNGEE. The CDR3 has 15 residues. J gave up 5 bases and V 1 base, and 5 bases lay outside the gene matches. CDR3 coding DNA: TGTGCCAGCAGCGTACAGGGGGCGCATGACAATGAGCAGTTCTTC. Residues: CASSVQGAHDNEQFF.

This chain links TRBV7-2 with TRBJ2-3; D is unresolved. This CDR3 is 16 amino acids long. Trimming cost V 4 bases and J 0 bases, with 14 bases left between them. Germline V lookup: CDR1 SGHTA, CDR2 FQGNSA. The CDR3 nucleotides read TGTGCCAGCAGCTCTGATGCCTATTCTAGCACAGATACGCAGTATTTT. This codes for CASSSDAYSSTDTQYF.

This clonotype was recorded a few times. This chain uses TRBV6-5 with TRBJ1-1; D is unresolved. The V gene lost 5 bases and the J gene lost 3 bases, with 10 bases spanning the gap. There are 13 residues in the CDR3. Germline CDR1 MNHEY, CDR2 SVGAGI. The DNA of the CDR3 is TGTGCCAGCAGTCCCGACTATGACACTGAAGCTTTCTTT. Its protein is CASSPDYDTEAFF.

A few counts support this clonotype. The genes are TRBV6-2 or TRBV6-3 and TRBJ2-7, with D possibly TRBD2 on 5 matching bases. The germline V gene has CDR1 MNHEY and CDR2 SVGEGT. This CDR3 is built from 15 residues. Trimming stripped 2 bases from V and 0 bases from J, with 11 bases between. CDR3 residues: CASSYDGVGSYEQYF. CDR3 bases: TGTGCCAGCAGTTACGACGGGGTTGGCTCCTACGAGCAGTACTTC.

CDR3 in amino acids: CASSLGDRGDTQYF. CDR3 bases: TGTGCCAGCAGCTTAGGGGACAGGGGAGATACGCAGTATTTT. The rearrangement joins TRBV7-9 to TRBJ2-3; TRBD1 aligns across 10 bases. J was trimmed by 5 bases and V by 1 base; bases with no gene match: 0. The CDR3 length is 14 residues. The germline V gene encodes CDR1 SEHNR and CDR2 FQNEAQ (reference sequence).

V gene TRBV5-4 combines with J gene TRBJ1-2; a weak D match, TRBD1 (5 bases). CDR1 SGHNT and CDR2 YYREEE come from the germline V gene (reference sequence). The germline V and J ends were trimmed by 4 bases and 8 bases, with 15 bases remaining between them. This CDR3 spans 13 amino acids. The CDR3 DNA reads TGTGCCAGCAGCACGGCAGGGAGTAGGGGCTACACCTTC. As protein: CASSTAGSRGYTF.

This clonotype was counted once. CDR3: CASSQSGAYTF. CDR3 coding DNA: TGTGCCAGCAGCCAATCGGGTGCCTACACCTTC. The rearrangement joins TRBV3-1 to TRBJ1-2; D unclear. V dropped 2 bases and J dropped 10 bases, with 8 bases sitting between them. Germline values: CDR1 LGHDT, CDR2 YNNKEL (reference sequence). CDR3 size: 11 residues.